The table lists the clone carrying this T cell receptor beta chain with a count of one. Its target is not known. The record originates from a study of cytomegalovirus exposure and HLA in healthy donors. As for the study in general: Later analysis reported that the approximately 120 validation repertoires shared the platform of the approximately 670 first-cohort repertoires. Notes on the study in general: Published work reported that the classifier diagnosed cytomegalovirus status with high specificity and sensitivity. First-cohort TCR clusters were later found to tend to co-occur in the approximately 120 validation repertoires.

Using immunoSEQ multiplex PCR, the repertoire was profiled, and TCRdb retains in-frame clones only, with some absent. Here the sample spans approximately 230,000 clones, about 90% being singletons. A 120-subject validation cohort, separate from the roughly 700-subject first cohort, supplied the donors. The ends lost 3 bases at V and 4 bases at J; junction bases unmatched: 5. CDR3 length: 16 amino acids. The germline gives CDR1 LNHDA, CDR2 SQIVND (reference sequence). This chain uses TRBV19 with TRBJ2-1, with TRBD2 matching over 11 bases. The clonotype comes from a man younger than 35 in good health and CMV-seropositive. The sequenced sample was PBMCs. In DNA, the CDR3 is TGTGCCAGTAGTATTCGTCTAGCGGGGGGTTACAATGAGCAGTTCTTC. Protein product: CASSIRLAGGYNEQFF.